This T cell receptor (beta chain) originates from a study of Ad26.COV2.S vaccination and SARS-CoV-2 variants. The repertoire was sequenced with immunoSEQ multiplex PCR; TCRdb's copy has only in-frame clones and lacks some. The repertoire has about 350,000 clones, roughly 81% of them found once; the top ten carry about 3.3%. Sample treatment: 19 received Ad26.COV2.S at low or high dose, single or two shots; several received placebo; per-sample allocation not given. Sampling was done on day 63 after the first vaccine or placebo injection. Aged 18-55 years, donor was enrolled in Boston in 2020. Trimming removed 0 bases from V and 10 bases from J, with 8 bases in between. Per germline, CDR1 SGHNT and CDR2 YYREEE (reference sequence). This CDR3 is 12 amino acids long.

The sequence was collected from a person between 18 and 59 years old who received the Ad26.COV2.S COVID-19 vaccine or a placebo. The V and J genes are TRBV5-4 and TRBJ2-1; tentatively, D is TRBD2 (6 bases). Sample: peripheral blood, taken in a trial of Ad26.COV2.S vaccine versus placebo. As DNA, the CDR3 is TGTGCCAGCAGCTTGGCGGCGGGGGAGCAGTTCTTC. This encodes CASSLAAGEQFF.